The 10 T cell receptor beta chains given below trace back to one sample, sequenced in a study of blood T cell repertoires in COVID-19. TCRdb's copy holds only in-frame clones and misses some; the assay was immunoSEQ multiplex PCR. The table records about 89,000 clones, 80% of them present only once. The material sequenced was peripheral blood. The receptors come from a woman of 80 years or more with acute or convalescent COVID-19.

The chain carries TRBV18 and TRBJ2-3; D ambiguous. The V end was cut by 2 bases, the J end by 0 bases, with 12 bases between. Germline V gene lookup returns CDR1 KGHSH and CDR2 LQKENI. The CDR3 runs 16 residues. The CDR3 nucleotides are TGTGCCAGCTCACCAATGCCCGGGTTCAGCACAGATACGCAGTATTTT. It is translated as CASSPMPGFSTDTQYF.

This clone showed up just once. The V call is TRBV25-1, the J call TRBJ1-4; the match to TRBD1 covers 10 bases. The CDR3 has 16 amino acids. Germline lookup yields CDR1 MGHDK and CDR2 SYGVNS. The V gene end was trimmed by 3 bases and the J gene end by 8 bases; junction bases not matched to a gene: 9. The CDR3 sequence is CASSDPSTGGVEKLFF. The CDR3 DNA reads TGTGCCAGCAGTGACCCCTCGACAGGGGGCGTCGAAAAACTGTTTTTT.

The CDR3 loop reads CASSLHQGAGGETQYF. CDR3 nucleotide sequence: TGTGCCAGCAGTTTACACCAGGGGGCGGGCGGAGAGACCCAGTACTTC. This chain links TRBV28 with TRBJ2-5; 8 bases match TRBD1. There are 16 residues in the CDR3. Germline assignment: CDR1 MDHEN and CDR2 SYDVKM. V shed 2 bases, J shed 4 bases, and the junction held 9 bases outside the gene matches.

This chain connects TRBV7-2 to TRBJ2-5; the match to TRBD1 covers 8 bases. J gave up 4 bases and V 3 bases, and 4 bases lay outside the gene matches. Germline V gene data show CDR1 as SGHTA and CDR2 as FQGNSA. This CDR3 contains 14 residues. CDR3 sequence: CASSLDRVPETQYF. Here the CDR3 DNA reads TGTGCCAGCAGCTTGGACAGGGTACCAGAGACCCAGTACTTC.

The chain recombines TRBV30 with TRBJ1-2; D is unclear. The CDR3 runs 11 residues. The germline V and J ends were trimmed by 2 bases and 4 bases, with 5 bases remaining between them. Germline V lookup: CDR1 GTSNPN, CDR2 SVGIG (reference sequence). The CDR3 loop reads CAWSTGYGYTF. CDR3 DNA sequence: TGTGCCTGGAGTACCGGCTATGGCTACACCTTC.

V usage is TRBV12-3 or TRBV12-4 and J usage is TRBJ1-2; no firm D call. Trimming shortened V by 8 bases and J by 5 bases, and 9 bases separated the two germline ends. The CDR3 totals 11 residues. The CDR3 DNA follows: TGTGCCAGCGGAACGGGGTATGGCTACACCTTC. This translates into CASGTGYGYTF.

The CDR3 bases are TGTGCCAGCAGCTTGGCCAGCGGGGGGTACTCCTACAATGAGCAGTTCTTC. Amino acids: CASSLASGGYSYNEQFF. The chain uses TRBV5-4 and TRBJ2-1; the match to TRBD2 covers 9 bases. The CDR3 totals 17 residues. V lost 0 bases and J lost 0; bases outside the gene matches: 4. Germline CDR1 SGHNT, CDR2 YYREEE (reference sequence).

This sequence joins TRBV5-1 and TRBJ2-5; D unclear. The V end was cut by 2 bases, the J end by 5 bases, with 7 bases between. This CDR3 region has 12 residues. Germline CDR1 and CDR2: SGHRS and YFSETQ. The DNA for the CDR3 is TGCGCCAGCAGCTTAGCAAGCGAGACCCAGTACTTC. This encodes CASSLASETQYF.

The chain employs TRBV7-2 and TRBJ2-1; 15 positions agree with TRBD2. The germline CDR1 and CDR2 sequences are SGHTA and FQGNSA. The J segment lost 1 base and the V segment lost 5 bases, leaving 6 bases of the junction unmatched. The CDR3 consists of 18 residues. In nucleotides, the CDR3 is TGTGCCAGCAGCCCCTGGACTAGCGGGAGGGCATCCTACAATGAGCAGTTCTTC. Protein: CASSPWTSGRASYNEQFF.

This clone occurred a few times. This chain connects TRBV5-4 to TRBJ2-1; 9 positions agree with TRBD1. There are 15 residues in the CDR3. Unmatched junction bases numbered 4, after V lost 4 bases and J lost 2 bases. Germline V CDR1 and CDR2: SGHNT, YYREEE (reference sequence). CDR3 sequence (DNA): TGTGCCAGCAGCCTGGGACAGGGCCCCTACAATGAGCAGTTCTTC. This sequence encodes CASSLGQGPYNEQFF.